Listed below are T cell receptor beta chains from one sample, sequenced in a study of shared clonotypes between healthy human individuals. Repertoires were generated with immunoSEQ multiplex PCR, while TCRdb's copy carries only in-frame clones and drops some. The sample records about 2.1 million clones, just under 95% being singletons. The sequencing sample was made of naive CD8+ T cells from PBMCs. All receptors derive from a man younger than 30 in good health. Some clones in this sample may be carry-over from other donors' samples. CDR3s leave out the opening cysteine and the closing phenylalanine or tryptophan. Expanded clones get a size class; other rows say once, few or many, or leave the size out.

. | 14 | TRBV28 | ASSLFLGHSQETQY
. | 12 | TRBV27 | ATKKRGLYYGYT
once | 14 | TRBV9 | ASSVGLAGVEDEQF
. | 15 | TRBV4-1 | ASSQDARGPLNTEAF
. | 14 | TRBV11-2 | ASSLVTGQGGYGYT
few | 12 | TRBV6-1 | ASSEAAGFVGYT
once | 14 | TRBV4-1 | ASSQDGQGRDYEQY
. | 11 | TRBV14 | ASSQRNDFLAF
once | 11 | TRBV5-1 | ASSFQGAYEQY
. | 11 | TRBV27 | ASRAALYNEQF
once | 13 | TRBV7-9 | ASSSTSGISYEQY
. | 15 | TRBV10-3 | AISESRRQLYTDTQY
once | 15 | TRBV11-2 | ASSLYPPGPGEETQY
. | 12 | TRBV19 | VSRDRGLGTEAF
. | 10 | TRBV5-1 | ASSLDRYEQY
. | 14 | TRBV27 | ASSKRQGVVAGELF
. | 13 | TRBV6-5 | ASSQTSGDDWEQY
. | 15 | TRBV5-4 | ASSLGDIPRWTDTQY
. | 13 | TRBV29-1 | SVLGGTGAVYEQY
. | 13 | TRBV7-2 | ASSLVAGTGAEQY
. | 13 | TRBV11-2 | ASSPGPREDYGYT
. | 13 | TRBV6-6 | ASSSHLYRAPSRG
. | 11 | TRBV7-2 | ASSFGTGGEQY
. | 18 | TRBV6-1 | ASSEALSGVYIYSNQPQH
. | 13 | TRBV9 | ASSVGGGRGQPQH
. | 13 | TRBV5-5 | ASNPVAGGWYEQY
once | 12 | TRBV5-8 | ASSWDILNTEAF
. | 18 | TRBV4-2 | ASSQEGLAGGRAAKNIQY
. | 14 | TRBV28 | ASSLWGGNSGNTIY
. | 12 | TRBV28 | ASSVFSYNQPQH
once | 12 | TRBV19 | ASSTTTGVQPQH
. | 11 | TRBV27 | ASKPGNVDTIY
. | 12 | TRBV28 | ASSLPGTQYEQY
once | 18 | TRBV21-1 | ASSKGPSTGTGSSGNTIY
. | 15 | TRBV7-6 | ASSPQTSGRIGHEQY
. | 11 | TRBV6-5 | ASSYGGPYEQY
. | 14 | TRBV18 | ASSPTLAGGYETQY
. | 12 | TRBV12-5 | ASGLEVKDGGKY
. | 15 | TRBV15 | ATSREGRLHSYNEQF
. | 14 | TRBV7-3 | ASSLRGRGRDEKLF
. | 11 | TRBV9 | ASSPLSTDTQY
. | 12 | TRBV30 | AWELAGSYNEQF
. | 13 | TRBV4-3 | ASSQRSGVGQPQH
once | 14 | TRBV27 | ASRQTTGGRFYEQY
. | 11 | TRBV12-5 | ATKGMDPSGYT
once | 14 | TRBV27 | ASSSQLAGVRGEQF
. | 15 | TRBV6-1 | ASSALLRTSGRVEQF
once | 15 | TRBV9 | ASSVGGSSLAKNIQY
. | 14 | TRBV4-3 | ASSQAAGAGGPEQY
. | 12 | TRBV9 | ASSVGDQPWEQF
. | 14 | TRBV5-5 | ASSLASGSLYNEQF
once | 10 | TRBV27 | ASTRGAGELF
once | 11 | TRBV4-1 | ASSQDLVYEQY
. | 12 | TRBV27 | ASSYGTAAYEQY
. | 11 | TRBV23-1 | VSWLVTTYEQY
. | 13 | TRBV19 | ASSIDREGNQPQH
. | 14 | TRBV19 | ASSIDYGSGVNEQF
. | 15 | TRBV27 | ASSPRAGGNVDTEAF
once | 12 | TRBV7-9 | AGGASGSRNEQF
. | 11 | TRBV27 | ASGLGTNYGYT